This TCR beta chain is from a study of blood T cell repertoires in COVID-19. Across the study: From the United States, Italy and Spain came samples of acute and convalescent COVID-19. From T cells, B-cell-depleted T cells, or PBMCs came the material, which was cDNA or gDNA.

Original data processing: Quantification of nucleated cells was approximated via reference gene primer amplification. The method was immunoSEQ multiplex PCR; TCRdb's version includes in-frame clones alone and lacks a portion of them. V and J calls and clone size are as listed in that table; D and trimming were resolved from the DNA. The sample yields some 83,000 clones, about three quarters seen once. Note on this clone: Distinct nucleotide sequences in the sample also encode this CDR3.

The germline gives CDR1 SEHNR, CDR2 FQNEAQ (reference sequence). Trimming removed 4 bases at V and 4 bases at J, with 4 bases between. This CDR3 is 12 amino acids long. The chain is built from TRBV7-9 and TRBJ2-2; D ambiguous. The sample comprised peripheral blood. The sequence derives from a woman older than 75 with acute or convalescent COVID-19. Here the CDR3 reads CASSSSTGELFF. CDR3 DNA: TGTGCCAGCAGCTCCAGCACCGGGGAGCTGTTTTTT.